Listed below are T cell receptor beta chains from one sample, sequenced in a study of Graves' ophthalmopathy and Graves' hyperthyroidism. MiXCR was run by TCRdb on the multiplex PCR reads, yielding one entry per CDR3 protein. The sample holds roughly 700,000 distinct CDR3 sequences, approximately 40% seen once. Sequencing input: peripheral blood. The receptors here all came from an adult man with Graves' ophthalmopathy. The conserved cysteine and the conserved F or W are not part of the CDR3 here.

j_call v_call cdr3_aa
TRBJ1-4 TRBV29-1 SVWQGDEKLF
TRBJ1-6 TRBV10-3 ASSPGDRQSPLH
TRBJ1-5 TRBV5-8 ASSLDGGNQPQH
TRBJ2-7 TRBV29-1 SFVRGGEQY
TRBJ1-4 TRBV20-1 SASPRAKLF
TRBJ1-2 TRBV29-1 SDGQGGRGYT
TRBJ2-5 TRBV7-9 ASSPLTGLQETQY
TRBJ1-1 TRBV10-3 AISYSGRNTEAF
TRBJ1-2 TRBV6-1 ASSEAAGSPNYGYT
TRBJ1-1 TRBV11-2 ASRLTGANTEAF
TRBJ2-6 TRBV25-1 ASSLATGQGGSGANVLT
TRBJ2-7 TRBV24-1 ATSDPGTSGGAAYEQY
TRBJ1-1 TRBV29-1 SAGLNEAF
TRBJ2-2 TRBV25-1 ASSAREGGPTGELF
TRBJ1-1 TRBV12-3/TRBV12-4 ASSYKRDSGTEAF
TRBJ1-5 TRBV25-1 ASSQFRNQPQH
TRBJ1-1 TRBV19 ASRPTAGQSMNTEAF
TRBJ1-1 TRBV10-3 ALRTGLNTEAF
TRBJ1-1 TRBV25-1 ASSERIGGDEAF
TRBJ1-5 TRBV20-1 SALARETQH
TRBJ1-2 TRBV5-1 ASSLGFFEDYGYT
TRBJ1-5 TRBV4-3 ASSQEQGRNQPQH
TRBJ1-4 TRBV2 ASSESGTNEKLF
TRBJ1-1 TRBV10-3 ASSWRDDTEAF
TRBJ1-2 TRBV10-2 ASSESGGHGYT
TRBJ1-4 TRBV29-1 SVVTAGHREKLF
TRBJ1-2 TRBV11-2 ASSAPSQGCGYT
TRBJ1-4 TRBV25-1 ASSFWDRGNSRSNEKLF
TRBJ2-5 TRBV9 ASSVQATGGQETQY
TRBJ1-2 TRBV6-5 ASSYSRQGASGYT
TRBJ1-1 TRBV19 ASSRAPGRGGNTEAS
TRBJ1-6 TRBV2 ASSSGGNLDLH
TRBJ2-5 TRBV7-6 ASSLSGTGEETQY
TRBJ1-2 TRBV20-1 SARPRTGEGGYT
TRBJ1-5 TRBV10-3 ASSDRQNQPQH
TRBJ1-6 TRBV2 ASSETGQEGSPLH
TRBJ2-5 TRBV2 ASSESGLAGVETQY
TRBJ2-7 TRBV7-9 ASSLDLAPYEQY
TRBJ2-5 TRBV18 ASSPRGWGQETQY
TRBJ2-5 TRBV19 ASSIGGRETQY
TRBJ1-5 TRBV7-6 ASSLAGSQPQH
TRBJ2-7 TRBV29-1 SVEDHSGDEQY
TRBJ1-4 TRBV7-2 ASSLAYGSGVKGEKLF
TRBJ2-2 TRBV25-1 ASSQALAGTDTGELF
TRBJ2-7 TRBV10-3 AISDEFETGGNEQY
TRBJ2-7 TRBV13 ASSGYSYEQY
TRBJ1-2 TRBV24-1 ATSDFETHGYT